This T cell receptor beta chain was recovered during a study of early T cells in non-severe SARS-CoV-2 infection (dated by TCRdb to 2020 to 2023). Study-level background: Because TCR sequencing relied on bulk RNA taken from unsorted whole blood, pairing of alpha and beta chains was not possible. General study outcomes and caveats: VDJdb matching was skewed toward anti-spike CD8 responses, so virus-specific expansions were likely underestimated and private and CD4 specificities were missed.

In this sample, this clonotype turned up many times. What this receptor recognizes is not known. The input lacks base qualities; no much larger clone sits a single base away. At the junction V is shortened by 4 bases and J by 8 bases, with 7 bases in between. CDR1 and CDR2 were assigned from the germline V gene as SGHRS and YFSETQ. The CDR3 covers 11 residues, taking in both the cysteine and the phenylalanine. Just CDR3 DNA is preserved here, 33 bases in frame from base 1. The method was 5' RACE. The sample was run on a NextSeq 500. Unique molecular identifiers were attached to individual cDNA molecules in the TCR library protocol so that sequencing error and PCR bias could be corrected. TCR alpha and beta chains were both sequenced, and the abundances of alpha and beta sequences in each sample were closely correlated with each other. As for how the authors treated the data: Decombinator V4 was used to annotate the V gene, J gene and CDR3 of the TCR sequences. Expanded TCRs were defined as changing significantly between any two time points under a Poisson model with p below 0.0001. Abundances of TCRs were expressed as counts per million after normalisation to the total number of TCRs sequenced in each sample. TRAV1-2 paired with TRAJ12, TRAJ20 or TRAJ33 defined MAIT TCRs, while TRAV10 paired with TRAJ18 defined iNKT TCRs. A search of VDJdb, accessed on 1 November 2021, was run for TCRs annotated to CMV, EBV and SARS-CoV-2, with TCRs annotated for multiple antigens excluded. Starting from the raw public reads, TCRdb applied fastp trimming at Q25, assembled clones with MiXCR and retained in-frame beta chains. A single entry per CDR3 protein holds the most common genes and DNA from its merged rows. V and J calls and clone size were set by TCRdb, not the authors. The sample table shows some 40,000 distinct CDR3 sequences, and 5.5% to 7% are seen once. More than 3.5% of the sample lies in the top ten.

This was a case-control study nested in a cohort of healthcare workers in London, UK, who had nasopharyngeal swab PCR tests and blood samples taken every week. Healthcare workers were enrolled in the week of the UK lockdown, from 23 to 31 March 2020, and were followed every week for up to roughly 16 weeks. Material: whole blood, obtained at baseline. This TCR was recovered from an adult who was a healthcare worker with PCR-confirmed SARS-CoV-2 infection or an uninfected control (not recorded which). The chain was built from TRBV5-1 and TRBJ2-1; no confident D gene assignment can be made. The sequence in DNA is TGCGCCAGCAGCGACTTGGATGAGCAGTTCTTC. This yields the protein CASSDLDEQFF.